The T cell receptor (beta chain) under discussion was sequenced for a study of blood T cells in healthy people across ages. Study context: Per two T cells, template switching captured roughly one barcoded beta molecule.

Through a sample-barcoded 5' primer and a J-beta primer mix, a second PCR was run for roughly 6 to 12 cycles. One entry per CDR3 protein, called by TCRdb with MiXCR from the 5' RACE reads. Of around 800,000 distinct CDR3 sequences detected, around two thirds appear once; the ten largest clones hold approximately 30%. Study-wide findings and caveats: Per million T cells, TCR beta diversity dropped about linearly as age rose. Strong correlation existed between TCR beta diversity and naive T cell percentage.

CDR3 size: 16 residues. J gave up 0 bases and V 3 bases, and 5 bases lay outside the gene matches. There are a few counts of this clonotype. Its antigen remains unidentified. The chain is built from TRBV12-3 or TRBV12-4 and TRBJ2-1, with TRBD2 matching over 7 bases. Source material: blood. The receptor comes from a man younger than 40 in good health. CDR3 residues: CASSFWRGSSYNEQFF. In DNA form, the CDR3 reads TGTGCCAGCAGTTTTTGGCGGGGGAGCTCCTACAATGAGCAGTTCTTC.